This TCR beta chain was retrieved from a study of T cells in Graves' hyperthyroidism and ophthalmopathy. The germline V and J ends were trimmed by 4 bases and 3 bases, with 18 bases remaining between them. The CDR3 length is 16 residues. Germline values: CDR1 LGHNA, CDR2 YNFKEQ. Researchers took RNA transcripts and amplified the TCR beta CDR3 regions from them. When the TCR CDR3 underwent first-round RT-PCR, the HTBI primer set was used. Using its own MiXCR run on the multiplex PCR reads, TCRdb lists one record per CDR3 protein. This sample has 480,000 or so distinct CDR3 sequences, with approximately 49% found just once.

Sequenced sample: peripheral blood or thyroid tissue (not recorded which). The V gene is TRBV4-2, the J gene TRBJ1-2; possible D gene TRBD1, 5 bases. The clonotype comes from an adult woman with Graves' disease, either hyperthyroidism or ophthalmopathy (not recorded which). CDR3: CASSPTGTASDYGYTF. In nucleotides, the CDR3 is TGTGCCAGCAGCCCCACCGGGACCGCGTCGGACTATGGCTACACCTTC.